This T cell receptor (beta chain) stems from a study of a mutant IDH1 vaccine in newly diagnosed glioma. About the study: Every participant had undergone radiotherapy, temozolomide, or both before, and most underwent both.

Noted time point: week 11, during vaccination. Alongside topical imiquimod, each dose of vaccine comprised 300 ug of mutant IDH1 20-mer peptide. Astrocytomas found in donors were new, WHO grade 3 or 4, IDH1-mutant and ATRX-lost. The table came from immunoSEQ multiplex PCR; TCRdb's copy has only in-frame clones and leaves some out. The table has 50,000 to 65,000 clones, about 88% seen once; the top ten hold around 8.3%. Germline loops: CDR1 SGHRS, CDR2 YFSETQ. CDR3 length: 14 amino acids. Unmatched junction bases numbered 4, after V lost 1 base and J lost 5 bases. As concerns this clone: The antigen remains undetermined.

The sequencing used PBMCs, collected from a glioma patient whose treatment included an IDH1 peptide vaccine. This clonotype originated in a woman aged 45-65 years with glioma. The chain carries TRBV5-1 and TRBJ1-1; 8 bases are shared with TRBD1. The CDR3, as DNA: TGCGCCAGCAGCTTGCAGGACAGGGTGACTGAAGCTTTCTTT. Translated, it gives CASSLQDRVTEAFF.